Sequencing of this T cell receptor beta chain was carried out in a study of monozygotic twins with inflammatory bowel disease. Study-level findings and limits: IBD patients share fewer clonotypes with other people than healthy twins do, especially with disease activity. Differing T cell subtypes remained indistinguishable.

Germline V lookup: CDR1 SGHRS, CDR2 YFSETQ. This CDR3 contains 15 residues. A note on this clonotype: Its specificity is unknown.

cDNA encoding TCRalpha and TCRbeta underwent two nested PCRs of approximately 17 and 9 cycles, each of which was followed by bead purification. TCRdb processed the 5' RACE reads again and assigns one entry to each CDR3 protein, with no DNA. In total, the table holds fewer than 350,000 distinct CDR3 sequences. The clonotype comes from a human donor with ulcerative colitis or Crohn's disease, or a healthy co-twin of an affected twin (not recorded which). Sequencing was carried out using blood. J is TRBJ2-3 and V is TRBV5-1; the D call of TRBD2 rests on TCRdb alone, since no DNA is present to check it. The CDR3 is CASSSDSPNTDTQYF.